Listed below are T cell receptor beta chains from one sample, sequenced in a study of blood T cell repertoires in COVID-19. Only in-frame clones appear in the TCRdb table, and some are missing; sequencing was by immunoSEQ multiplex PCR. This table holds approximately 250,000 clones, about 89% found once. Sequencing was performed on PBMCs or T cells enriched from blood (not recorded which). The receptor source for this set is a woman aged 30 to 39 who had recovered from COVID-19. Each CDR3 is given with its conserved first and last residue. A D gene is named only where the DNA matches it firmly. Clone size is stated in some rows and not others, as once, few, many or a class when expanded.

CDR3 DNA | CDR3 protein | J gene | clone size | V gene | D gene
TGTGCCTGGAGCCCCGAGACAGGGTCCCTTGCATGGCGGTCACCCCTCCACTTT | CAWSPETGSLAWRSPLHF | TRBJ1-6 | NA | TRBV30 | TRBD1
TGTGCCAGCAGCTTGTCGGGGACTAGTGAAAAACTGTTTTTT | CASSLSGTSEKLFF | TRBJ1-4 | NA | TRBV5-8 | NA
TGTGCCAGCAGGAACGGACAGGGGAATCAGCCCCAGCATTTT | CASRNGQGNQPQHF | TRBJ1-5 | NA | TRBV6-5 | TRBD1
TGTGCCAGCAGCCCCTCTTCGAGGGACTATGGCTACACCTTC | CASSPSSRDYGYTF | TRBJ1-2 | NA | TRBV9 | NA
TGTGCCAGCAAACCGACGTCCGGGGACAAGCCGCCGAACTATGGCTACACCTTC | CASKPTSGDKPPNYGYTF | TRBJ1-2 | NA | TRBV28 | NA
TGCGCCAGCAGTGACGGTGAGGGGGCAACTGAAGCTTTCTTT | CASSDGEGATEAFF | TRBJ1-1 | few | TRBV10-1 | TRBD1
TGTGCCAGTACCCTTTCCAGGGGCAATCAGCCCCAGCATTTT | CASTLSRGNQPQHF | TRBJ1-5 | NA | TRBV19 | NA
TGTGCCAGCAGTTCGGGACAGGGCGGTACCGGGGAGCTGTTTTTT | CASSSGQGGTGELFF | TRBJ2-2 | once | TRBV7-9 | TRBD1
TGTGCCAGCAGCGTTGACAGGGGGCTAGGCTACACCTTC | CASSVDRGLGYTF | TRBJ1-2 | NA | TRBV6-5 | TRBD1
TGTGCCAGCAGCCCACGGACAGGGGACACTGAAGCTTTCTTT | CASSPRTGDTEAFF | TRBJ1-1 | NA | TRBV6-2/TRBV6-3 | TRBD1
TGTGCCAGCAGGACAAAGACAAGAACTAATGAAAAACTGTTTTTT | CASRTKTRTNEKLFF | TRBJ1-4 | NA | TRBV28 | NA
TGTGCCAGCAGCTTATTGCGGGAGTGGTCCTACAATGAGCAGTTCTTC | CASSLLREWSYNEQFF | TRBJ2-1 | NA | TRBV7-3 | TRBD2
TGTGCCAGCAGCCAAGGGGAACCGGGACTAGCAAGCTACGAGCAGTACTTC | CASSQGEPGLASYEQYF | TRBJ2-7 | NA | TRBV4-2 | TRBD2
TGTGCCAGCAGCCCGGGACAGGGGGCGGACATTCAGTACTTC | CASSPGQGADIQYF | TRBJ2-4 | NA | TRBV13 | TRBD1
TGTGCCAGCTCACAATCGGGAGGGGGGAGTTCGACTGAAGCTTTCTTT | CASSQSGGGSSTEAFF | TRBJ1-1 | NA | TRBV18 | NA
TGCGCCAGCAGCTTACTGGGACAGGCCTATAATTCACCCCTCCACTTT | CASSLLGQAYNSPLHF | TRBJ1-6 | NA | TRBV4-3 | TRBD1
TGTGCCAGCTCGCTGACAGAAACGAAGGACATTCAGTACTTC | CASSLTETKDIQYF | TRBJ2-4 | NA | TRBV18 | NA
TGTGCCAGCAGCCCCGGGGGGCAGGAGGAAAAACTGTTTTTT | CASSPGGQEEKLFF | TRBJ1-4 | NA | TRBV7-2 | NA
TGTGCCAGCAGCTCAACGCTCGGAGAACACCGAGAGACCCAGTACTTC | CASSSTLGEHRETQYF | TRBJ2-5 | NA | TRBV3-1/TRBV3-2 | NA
TGCGCCAGCAGCTTGGCCCAGGGCGGCGAGCAGTACTTC | CASSLAQGGEQYF | TRBJ2-7 | NA | TRBV5-1 | NA
TGTGCCAGCAGTTTCCTCACAGTAAAACGATCACCCCTCCACTTT | CASSFLTVKRSPLHF | TRBJ1-6 | once | TRBV6-5 | NA
TGCGCCAGCAGCTACCGGGACAGGGAGGCAGATACGCAGTATTTT | CASSYRDREADTQYF | TRBJ2-3 | NA | TRBV5-1 | TRBD1
TGTGCCAGCAACTCCTACTCGGCGGAAATGAACACTGAAGCTTTCTTT | CASNSYSAEMNTEAFF | TRBJ1-1 | NA | TRBV7-9 | NA
TGCGCCAGCGGACAGGGAAACTCTGGAAACACCATATATTTT | CASGQGNSGNTIYF | TRBJ1-3 | NA | TRBV5-1 | TRBD1
TGTGCCACCAGTGATTTATGGGAAACGGGGGTCAATGAGCAGTTCTTC | CATSDLWETGVNEQFF | TRBJ2-1 | few | TRBV24-1 | NA
TGTGCCAGCAGTGTCCCACAGACCAACGAGGCTTTCTTT | CASSVPQTNEAFF | TRBJ1-1 | NA | TRBV12-3/TRBV12-4 | NA
TGTGCCAGCAGCCCAAGGACAGCCGGGGGGCTTATGGGCGGCTACACCTTC | CASSPRTAGGLMGGYTF | TRBJ1-2 | once | TRBV7-6 | NA
TGTGCCACCAGCAGCAGAGGGGGCACTGAAGCTTTCTTT | CATSSRGGTEAFF | TRBJ1-1 | few | TRBV15 | NA
TGTGCCAGCAGTTCCATCCTCCAGGGGCTCTACGAGCAGTACTTC | CASSSILQGLYEQYF | TRBJ2-7 | NA | TRBV27 | NA
TGCGCCAGCAGCCAAGGGGGCCTAGCGAGCCTTCGATACAATGAGCAGTTCTTC | CASSQGGLASLRYNEQFF | TRBJ2-1 | NA | TRBV4-1 | NA
TGCGCCAGCAGCTCTACAGGGGGGAACACTGAAGCTTTCTTT | CASSSTGGNTEAFF | TRBJ1-1 | few | TRBV5-1 | TRBD1
TGTGCCAGCAGCACACAGGGGCAAGAGACCCAGTACTTC | CASSTQGQETQYF | TRBJ2-5 | once | TRBV27 | TRBD1
TGTGCCACCAGCAGAGATCCCCCAGCGGTAAGCACAGATACGCAGTATTTT | CATSRDPPAVSTDTQYF | TRBJ2-3 | NA | TRBV15 | NA
TGTGCCAGCAGCTTATTGGGGGGGCACTCATCCTACGAGCAGTACTTC | CASSLLGGHSSYEQYF | TRBJ2-7 | NA | TRBV7-2 | NA
TGTGCCAGCAGCCTCACATCGGGACAGGGCAATCAGCCCCAGCATTTT | CASSLTSGQGNQPQHF | TRBJ1-5 | NA | TRBV7-9 | TRBD1
TGTGCCATCAGGAACCTACAGGGGGAAAGCACAGATACGCAGTATTTT | CAIRNLQGESTDTQYF | TRBJ2-3 | NA | TRBV10-3 | TRBD1
TGTGCCAGCAGTTTTGGGCAGGGAGGTTCGGAACTGTTTTTT | CASSFGQGGSELFF | TRBJ1-4 | NA | TRBV28 | NA
TGTGCCAGCAGCTTAGCTGAGGCCCAAGAGACCCAGTACTTC | CASSLAEAQETQYF | TRBJ2-5 | NA | TRBV7-9 | NA
TGTGCCAGTGCCCAGTACAATCAGCCCCAGCATTTT | CASAQYNQPQHF | TRBJ1-5 | NA | TRBV19 | NA
TGTGCCTGGCACCCGGGGACTAGCCGGCGCCCAGATACGCAGTATTTT | CAWHPGTSRRPDTQYF | TRBJ2-3 | NA | TRBV30 | TRBD2
TGTGCCAGCTCACCAATGGACAGGGGGCCCTACGAGCAGTACTTC | CASSPMDRGPYEQYF | TRBJ2-7 | NA | TRBV18 | TRBD1
TGTGCCAGCAGCCTCGGACAGGGGGGCACAGATACGCAGTATTTT | CASSLGQGGTDTQYF | TRBJ2-3 | NA | TRBV7-2 | TRBD1
TGTGCCAGCAGTTCCCCCAATACATATGGCTACACCTTC | CASSSPNTYGYTF | TRBJ1-2 | NA | TRBV6-5 | NA
TGCGCCACCATGGAGTCCGGGAGGGCAGATACGCAGTATTTT | CATMESGRADTQYF | TRBJ2-3 | NA | TRBV5-1 | TRBD2
TGTGCCAGCAGCGACCGGGTAGCGAGCTCCTACAATGAGCAGTTCTTC | CASSDRVASSYNEQFF | TRBJ2-1 | NA | TRBV11-2 | NA
TGTGCCAGCAGCGGGGTACGGCGGGAGGGCTCGTACGAGCAGTACTTC | CASSGVRREGSYEQYF | TRBJ2-7 | NA | TRBV5-4 | TRBD2
TGTGCCAGCACTCCACAGGGGTCCAGCAATCAGCCCCAGCATTTT | CASTPQGSSNQPQHF | TRBJ1-5 | NA | TRBV2 | TRBD1
TGTGCCAGCAGCTTCCGACAGGGTAGGACTGAAGCTTTCTTT | CASSFRQGRTEAFF | TRBJ1-1 | NA | TRBV11-2 | TRBD1
TGTGCCAGCAGCCGAGACATGAACACTGAAGCTTTCTTT | CASSRDMNTEAFF | TRBJ1-1 | NA | TRBV7-2 | NA
TGTGCCAGCAGCTTAGCGCGAGCAGGAGAGACCCAGTACTTC | CASSLARAGETQYF | TRBJ2-5 | NA | TRBV7-2 | NA